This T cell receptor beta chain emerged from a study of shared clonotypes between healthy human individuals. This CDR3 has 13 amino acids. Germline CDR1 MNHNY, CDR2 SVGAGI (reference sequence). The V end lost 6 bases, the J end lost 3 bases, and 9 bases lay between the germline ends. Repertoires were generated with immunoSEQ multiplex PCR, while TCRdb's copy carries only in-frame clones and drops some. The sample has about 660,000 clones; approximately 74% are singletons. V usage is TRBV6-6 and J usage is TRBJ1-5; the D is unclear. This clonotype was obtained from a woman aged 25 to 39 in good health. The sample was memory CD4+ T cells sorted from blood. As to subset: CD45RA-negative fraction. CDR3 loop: CASSPRVNQPQHF. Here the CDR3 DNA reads TGTGCCAGCAGCCCTAGGGTCAATCAGCCCCAGCATTTT.